These T cell receptor beta chains were read from a single sample in a study of cytomegalovirus exposure and HLA in healthy donors. Profiling relied on immunoSEQ multiplex PCR, and the TCRdb table lists in-frame clones only, not all of them. The data contain 160,000 or so clones, around 84% of them seen just once; the ten biggest clones take up nearly 6.5%. Sequencing was performed on PBMCs. These receptors were taken from a man aged 50 to 60 in good health and CMV-seropositive. Each CDR3 is given with its conserved first and last residue. D genes are given only for firm matches. Clone size is stated in some rows and not others, as once, few, many or a class when expanded.

>TRBV7-9|.|.|TRBJ1-2
CSSSLSGDGYTF
TGTTCCAGCAGCTTGTCAGGGGATGGCTACACCTTC
>TRBV5-1|TRBD1|.|TRBJ2-3
CASSLFGTESTDTQYF
TGCGCCAGCAGCTTGTTCGGGACAGAGAGCACAGATACGCAGTATTTT
>TRBV18|TRBD2|.|TRBJ2-1
CASSPPGSGGNNEQFF
TGTGCCAGCTCACCACCGGGGAGCGGGGGTAACAATGAGCAGTTCTTC
>TRBV10-2|.|.|TRBJ1-6
CASSLNGDSPLHF
TGCGCCAGCAGTCTCAACGGGGATTCACCCCTCCACTTT
>TRBV7-8|.|few|TRBJ2-1
CASSPTRGSYNEQFF
TGTGCCAGCAGCCCCACCCGGGGATCCTACAATGAGCAGTTCTTC
>TRBV6-5|TRBD1|.|TRBJ2-2
CASSLGQGGTGELFF
TGTGCCAGCAGCCTCGGACAGGGTGGCACCGGGGAGCTGTTTTTT
>TRBV27|TRBD1|few|TRBJ2-6
CASSLSGGGGANVLTF
TGTGCCAGCAGTTTATCAGGGGGCGGTGGGGCCAACGTCCTGACTTTC
>TRBV7-8|TRBD2|once|TRBJ2-5
CASSQRGAGAEQETQYF
TGTGCCAGCAGCCAGCGGGGAGCGGGTGCGGAACAAGAGACCCAGTACTTC
>TRBV7-3|.|.|TRBJ1-2
CASSLTGGVDGYTF
TGTGCCAGCAGCTTAACGGGAGGGGTAGATGGCTACACCTTC
>TRBV7-3|.|few|TRBJ2-5
CASSPGSEETQYF
TGTGCCAGCAGCCCCGGGAGTGAGGAGACCCAGTACTTC
>TRBV2|.|.|TRBJ1-2
CASRFQGYGYTF
TGTGCCAGCAGGTTCCAGGGATATGGCTACACCTTC
>TRBV27|TRBD2|.|TRBJ2-7
CASRERGVHHEQYF
TGTGCCAGCAGGGAGCGGGGGGTACACCACGAGCAGTACTTC
>TRBV4-1|.|.|TRBJ1-1
CASRITGMNTEAFF
TGCGCCAGCAGAATCACAGGGATGAACACTGAAGCTTTCTTT
>TRBV27|TRBD1|.|TRBJ2-5
CASRGQGETQYF
TGTGCCAGCAGAGGACAGGGGGAGACCCAGTACTTC
>TRBV2|.|.|TRBJ1-2
CASSSGYYGYTF
TGTGCCAGCAGTTCAGGGTACTATGGCTACACCTTC
>TRBV7-9|.|.|TRBJ2-2
CASSSGDTGELFF
TGTGCCAGCAGCTCGGGGGACACCGGGGAGCTGTTTTTT
>TRBV28|TRBD1|.|TRBJ1-5
CASSMGQGVDQPQHF
TGTGCCAGCAGTATGGGACAGGGAGTGGATCAGCCCCAGCATTTT
>TRBV19|.|once|TRBJ1-5
CASTPVGVNSNQPQHF
TGTGCCAGTACCCCGGTAGGGGTAAATAGCAATCAGCCCCAGCATTTT
>TRBV7-3|.|.|TRBJ2-3
CASSLSTQMSQYF
TGTGCCAGCAGCTTATCGACACAGATGTCGCAGTATTTT
>TRBV6-4|TRBD1|once|TRBJ1-1
CASSANFGTANTEAFF
TGTGCCAGCAGTGCCAACTTTGGGACAGCGAACACTGAAGCTTTCTTT
>TRBV6-5|.|.|TRBJ1-5
CASSGGPHGGQPQHF
TGTGCCAGCAGTGGCGGGCCTCACGGTGGACAGCCCCAGCATTTT
>TRBV5-5|.|.|TRBJ1-1
CASSLGQINTEAFF
TGTGCCAGCAGCTTAGGACAGATCAACACTGAAGCTTTCTTT
>TRBV27|TRBD2|.|TRBJ2-1
CASTPGASGSYNEQFF
TGTGCCAGCACCCCCGGCGCTAGCGGGTCCTACAATGAGCAGTTCTTC
>TRBV6-6|TRBD2|.|TRBJ2-4
CASTRGGQNIQYF
TGTGCCAGCACCCGCGGGGGGCAAAACATTCAGTACTTC
>TRBV29-1|.|.|TRBJ2-3
CSVGLRGLVSTDTQYF
TGCAGCGTTGGTCTAAGGGGACTGGTTAGCACAGATACGCAGTATTTT
>TRBV2|.|.|TRBJ1-1
CASSLQDTEAFF
TGTGCCAGCAGTCTACAGGACACTGAAGCTTTCTTT
>TRBV7-9|TRBD2|.|TRBJ2-1
CASSFPGTSGRLYNEQFF
TGTGCCAGCAGCTTCCCCGGGACTAGCGGGAGACTCTACAATGAGCAGTTCTTC
>TRBV5-1|TRBD2|.|TRBJ2-5
CASSSGLARETQYF
TGCGCCAGCAGCTCGGGACTAGCGCGGGAGACCCAGTACTTC
>TRBV12-2|.|once|TRBJ2-2
CASRLPGQRNGELFF
TGTGCAAGTCGCCTGCCGGGACAAAGAAACGGGGAGCTGTTTTTT